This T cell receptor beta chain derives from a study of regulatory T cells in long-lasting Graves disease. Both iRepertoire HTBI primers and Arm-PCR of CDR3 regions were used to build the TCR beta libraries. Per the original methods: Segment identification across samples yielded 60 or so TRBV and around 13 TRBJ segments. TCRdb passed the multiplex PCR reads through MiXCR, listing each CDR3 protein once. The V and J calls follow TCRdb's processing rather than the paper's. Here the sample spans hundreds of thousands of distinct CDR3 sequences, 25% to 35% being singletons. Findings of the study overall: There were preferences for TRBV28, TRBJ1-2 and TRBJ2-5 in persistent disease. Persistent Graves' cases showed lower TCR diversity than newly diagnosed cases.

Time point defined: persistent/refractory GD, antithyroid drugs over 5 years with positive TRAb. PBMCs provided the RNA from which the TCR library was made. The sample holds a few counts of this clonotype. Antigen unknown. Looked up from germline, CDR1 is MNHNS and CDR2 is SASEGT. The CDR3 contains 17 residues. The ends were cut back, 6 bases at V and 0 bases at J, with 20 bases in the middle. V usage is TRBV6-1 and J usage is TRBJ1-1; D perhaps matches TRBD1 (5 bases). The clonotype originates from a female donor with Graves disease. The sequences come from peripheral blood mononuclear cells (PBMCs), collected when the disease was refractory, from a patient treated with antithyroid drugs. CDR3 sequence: CASSSGRVLTMNTEAFF. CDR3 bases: TGTGCCAGCAGCTCGGGCAGGGTCTTAACCATGAACACTGAAGCTTTCTTT.